The rows below give T cell receptor beta chains drawn from one sample of a study of molecular identifiers for immune sequencing clone quantification. TCRdb reanalysed the PCR reads using MiXCR and keeps one entry per CDR3 protein. The table includes 490,000 or so distinct CDR3 sequences, around 25% detected once. Specimen: naive CD8+ T cells from blood, with Jurkat cell RNA spiked in. The origin of the receptors is a human donor in good health. Some libraries in this study had Jurkat cell RNA spiked in. The CDR3 runs from the conserved cysteine through the conserved F or W. The order of the fields is V gene, J gene, clone size, D gene, CDR3 DNA, CDR3 protein. The D gene is left open where the match is weak. Clone size is given for some rows only: seen once, a few or many times, or a class if the clone is expanded.

V gene: TRBV6-4; J gene: TRBJ2-2; clone size: many; D gene: -; CDR3 DNA: TGTGCCAGCAGTGCGGGACTGTACACCGGGGAGCTGTTTTTT; CDR3 protein: CASSAGLYTGELFF
V gene: TRBV7-9; J gene: TRBJ2-7; clone size: -; D gene: -; CDR3 DNA: TGTGCCAGCAGTTTGGGTTTAGACCCGTACTTC; CDR3 protein: CASSLGLDPYF
V gene: TRBV19; J gene: TRBJ2-3; clone size: -; D gene: -; CDR3 DNA: TGTGCCGGTAGTAAGAGAGCGAGGGCCCTCACAGATACGCAGTATTTT; CDR3 protein: CAGSKRARALTDTQYF
V gene: TRBV20-1; J gene: TRBJ2-1; clone size: -; D gene: TRBD2; CDR3 DNA: TGCAGCCCTACTAGCGGGAGCTGGGTTGAGCAGTTCTTC; CDR3 protein: CSPTSGSWVEQFF
V gene: TRBV7-9; J gene: TRBJ1-4; clone size: many; D gene: TRBD1; CDR3 DNA: TGTGCCAGCAGCTTAGTGATAAAAACGACAGGGACAAATGAAAAACTGTTTTTT; CDR3 protein: CASSLVIKTTGTNEKLFF
V gene: TRBV7-9; J gene: TRBJ1-4; clone size: many; D gene: -; CDR3 DNA: TGTGCCAGCAGCTCAGGGGCGGGGACCATGGATGAAAAACTGTTTTTT; CDR3 protein: CASSSGAGTMDEKLFF
V gene: TRBV25-1; J gene: TRBJ1-5; clone size: few; D gene: -; CDR3 DNA: TGTGCCAGCAGTGAAGGATTAGATAGCAATCAGCCCCAGCATTTT; CDR3 protein: CASSEGLDSNQPQHF
V gene: TRBV18; J gene: TRBJ1-1; clone size: many; D gene: -; CDR3 DNA: TGTGCCAGCGCAGATATGGGACATTCTGAAGCTTTCTTT; CDR3 protein: CASADMGHSEAFF
V gene: TRBV4-3; J gene: TRBJ2-5; clone size: -; D gene: -; CDR3 DNA: TGCGCCAGCGGCCGAGGACTAACACAAGAGACCCAGTACTTC; CDR3 protein: CASGRGLTQETQYF
V gene: TRBV27; J gene: TRBJ1-1; clone size: once; D gene: -; CDR3 DNA: TGTGCCGGCACCTCCCCTCGACAGCCGAACACTGAAGCTTTCTTT; CDR3 protein: CAGTSPRQPNTEAFF
V gene: TRBV4-1; J gene: TRBJ2-5; clone size: many; D gene: -; CDR3 DNA: TGCGCCAGCAGCCGAGGGGGTTCAGAAGAGACCCAGTACTTC; CDR3 protein: CASSRGGSEETQYF
V gene: TRBV4-1; J gene: TRBJ2-1; clone size: -; D gene: -; CDR3 DNA: TGCGCCAGCAGCCAGGTCTCGCGCGGCAATGAGCAGTTCTTC; CDR3 protein: CASSQVSRGNEQFF
V gene: TRBV2; J gene: TRBJ2-3; clone size: many; D gene: TRBD2; CDR3 DNA: TGTGCCAGCACGACTAGCGATACTGGGGATACGCAGTATTTT; CDR3 protein: CASTTSDTGDTQYF
V gene: TRBV4-2; J gene: TRBJ2-7; clone size: -; D gene: -; CDR3 DNA: TGTGCCAGCAGCCAAGATCTAGGGGAAAGCCGGGAGCAGTACTTC; CDR3 protein: CASSQDLGESREQYF
V gene: TRBV23-1; J gene: TRBJ2-6; clone size: many; D gene: -; CDR3 DNA: TGCGCCAGCAGTCAGATCTGGGACATTACTGGGGCCAACGTCCTGACTTTC; CDR3 protein: CASSQIWDITGANVLTF
V gene: TRBV9; J gene: TRBJ2-7; clone size: many; D gene: -; CDR3 DNA: TGTGCCAGCAGCCCGTGGCCCTCCTACGAGCAGTACTTC; CDR3 protein: CASSPWPSYEQYF
V gene: TRBV12-3/TRBV12-4; J gene: TRBJ2-7; clone size: once; D gene: TRBD2; CDR3 DNA: TGTGCCAGCAGTCCACTAGCGTGTGCCTACGAGCAGTACTTC; CDR3 protein: CASSPLACAYEQYF
V gene: TRBV25-1; J gene: TRBJ1-4; clone size: -; D gene: -; CDR3 DNA: TGTGCCAGCAGTGAAGGCAGGGGAGGCGAAAAACTGTTTTTT; CDR3 protein: CASSEGRGGEKLFF
V gene: TRBV19; J gene: TRBJ2-7; clone size: few; D gene: TRBD2; CDR3 DNA: TGTGCCAGTAGTATAGGTAGCGGGAGGGCCCTCGAGCAGTACTTC; CDR3 protein: CASSIGSGRALEQYF
V gene: TRBV24-1; J gene: TRBJ2-3; clone size: -; D gene: -; CDR3 DNA: TGTGCCACCAGTGATTCGGTTAGGATTGGGGGCACAGATACGCAGTATTTT; CDR3 protein: CATSDSVRIGGTDTQYF
V gene: TRBV19; J gene: TRBJ2-7; clone size: -; D gene: TRBD1; CDR3 DNA: TGTGCCAGTAAACAGGGGTTCGGCGAGCAGTACTTC; CDR3 protein: CASKQGFGEQYF
V gene: TRBV29-1; J gene: TRBJ2-7; clone size: -; D gene: TRBD2; CDR3 DNA: TGCAGCGTCGGGACTAGCGGGAGCACCTACGAGCAGTACTTC; CDR3 protein: CSVGTSGSTYEQYF
V gene: TRBV6-1; J gene: TRBJ1-5; clone size: few; D gene: -; CDR3 DNA: TGTGCCAGCAGTGAATTCGTTGGCAGCAATCAGCCCCAGCATTTT; CDR3 protein: CASSEFVGSNQPQHF
V gene: TRBV3-1; J gene: TRBJ2-5; clone size: -; D gene: TRBD1; CDR3 DNA: TGTGCCAGCAGCCAGACAGGGATGGGGGCAGAGACCCAGTACTTC; CDR3 protein: CASSQTGMGAETQYF
V gene: TRBV4-2; J gene: TRBJ1-1; clone size: many; D gene: TRBD1; CDR3 DNA: TGTGCCAGCAGCCAAGATTGGGCAGGGGGCGCGGTGAACACTGAAGCTTTCTTT; CDR3 protein: CASSQDWAGGAVNTEAFF
V gene: TRBV4-1; J gene: TRBJ2-3; clone size: -; D gene: TRBD2; CDR3 DNA: TGCGCCAGCAGCCCAGGGACTACAACAGCCGATACGCAGTATTTT; CDR3 protein: CASSPGTTTADTQYF
V gene: TRBV6-2/TRBV6-3; J gene: TRBJ2-3; clone size: many; D gene: -; CDR3 DNA: TGTGCCAGCAGGGGGGCGGCTACCTGGAGCACAGATACGCAGTATTTT; CDR3 protein: CASRGAATWSTDTQYF
V gene: TRBV7-2; J gene: TRBJ1-1; clone size: -; D gene: -; CDR3 DNA: TGTGCCAGCAGCTTAAGGACCGTCAAAGCTTTCTTT; CDR3 protein: CASSLRTVKAFF
V gene: TRBV5-3; J gene: TRBJ1-1; clone size: -; D gene: -; CDR3 DNA: TGTGCCAGCAGCTCGATGAACCTCCGCTCCATGAACACTGAAGCTTTCTTT; CDR3 protein: CASSSMNLRSMNTEAFF
V gene: TRBV2; J gene: TRBJ1-5; clone size: -; D gene: TRBD1; CDR3 DNA: TGTGCCAGCAGCCTAGGGACAGCTGGGAATCAGCCCCAGCGTTTT; CDR3 protein: CASSLGTAGNQPQRF
V gene: TRBV27; J gene: TRBJ2-7; clone size: -; D gene: -; CDR3 DNA: TGTGCCAGCAGCCGTGGACTCCCGCACCTGGGAGAGCAGTACTTC; CDR3 protein: CASSRGLPHLGEQYF
V gene: TRBV19; J gene: TRBJ2-7; clone size: -; D gene: -; CDR3 DNA: TGTGCCAGTAGTATAGACCCTACACTCCGGGGCCCCTACGAGCAGTACTTC; CDR3 protein: CASSIDPTLRGPYEQYF
V gene: TRBV30; J gene: TRBJ1-2; clone size: many; D gene: -; CDR3 DNA: TGTGCCTGGAGTGTAATACAATCGGACTATGGCTACACCTTC; CDR3 protein: CAWSVIQSDYGYTF
V gene: TRBV4-3; J gene: TRBJ1-1; clone size: -; D gene: -; CDR3 DNA: TGCGCCAGCAGCCCTCTGGACAGAAACACTGAAGCTTTCTTT; CDR3 protein: CASSPLDRNTEAFF
V gene: TRBV21-1; J gene: TRBJ2-3; clone size: many; D gene: -; CDR3 DNA: TGTGCCAGCAGCAAAGCGGACCGACCCAATACGCAGTATTTT; CDR3 protein: CASSKADRPNTQYF
V gene: TRBV11-2; J gene: TRBJ2-1; clone size: -; D gene: TRBD2; CDR3 DNA: TGTGCCAGCAGCTTAGGGGGGGGTTATGGTGATGAGCAGTTCTTC; CDR3 protein: CASSLGGGYGDEQFF
V gene: TRBV5-1; J gene: TRBJ1-2; clone size: -; D gene: -; CDR3 DNA: TGCGCCAGCAGCTTGGGGACTGGGGGCGATGGCTACACCTTC; CDR3 protein: CASSLGTGGDGYTF
V gene: TRBV20-1; J gene: TRBJ2-3; clone size: -; D gene: -; CDR3 DNA: TGCAGTGCCCCCCCAGGGCCGGGTAGGGCAGATACGCAGTATTTT; CDR3 protein: CSAPPGPGRADTQYF
V gene: TRBV12-3/TRBV12-4; J gene: TRBJ2-5; clone size: few; D gene: -; CDR3 DNA: TGTGCCAGCAGTTTCCCCGGGACAAATTTTCAAGAGACCCAGTACTTC; CDR3 protein: CASSFPGTNFQETQYF
V gene: TRBV20-1; J gene: TRBJ1-3; clone size: many; D gene: -; CDR3 DNA: TGCAGTGCTAGAGGGGGATTCACTGGAAACACCATATATTTT; CDR3 protein: CSARGGFTGNTIYF
V gene: TRBV28; J gene: TRBJ2-7; clone size: few; D gene: TRBD2; CDR3 DNA: TGTGCCAGCAGTGTCGACGGGACTAGCGAAACCTACGAGCAGTACTTC; CDR3 protein: CASSVDGTSETYEQYF